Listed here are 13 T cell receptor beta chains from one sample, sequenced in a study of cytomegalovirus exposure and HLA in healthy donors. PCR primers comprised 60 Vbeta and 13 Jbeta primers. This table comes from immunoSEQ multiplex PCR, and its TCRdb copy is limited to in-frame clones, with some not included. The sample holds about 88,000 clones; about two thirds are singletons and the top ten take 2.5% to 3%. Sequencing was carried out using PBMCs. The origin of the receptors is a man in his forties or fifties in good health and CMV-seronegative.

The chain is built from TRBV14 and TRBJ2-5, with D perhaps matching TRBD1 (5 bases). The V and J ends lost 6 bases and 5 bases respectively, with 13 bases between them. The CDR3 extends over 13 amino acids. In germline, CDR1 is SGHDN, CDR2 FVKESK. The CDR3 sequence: CASSKPGWETQYF. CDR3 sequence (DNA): TGTGCCAGCAGTAAGCCAGGGTGGGAGACCCAGTACTTC.

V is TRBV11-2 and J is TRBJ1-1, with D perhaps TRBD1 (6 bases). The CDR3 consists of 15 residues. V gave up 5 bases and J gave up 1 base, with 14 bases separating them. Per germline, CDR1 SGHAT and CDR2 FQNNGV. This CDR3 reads CASSLDRPRNTEAFF. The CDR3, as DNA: TGTGCCAGCAGCCTTGACAGGCCGAGGAACACTGAAGCTTTCTTT.

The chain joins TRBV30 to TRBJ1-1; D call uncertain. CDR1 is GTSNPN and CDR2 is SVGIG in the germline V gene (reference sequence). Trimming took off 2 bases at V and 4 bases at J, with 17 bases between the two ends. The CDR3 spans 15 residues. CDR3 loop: CAWSFEAILGTEAFF. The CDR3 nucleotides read TGTGCCTGGAGTTTCGAAGCGATCTTGGGCACTGAAGCTTTCTTT.

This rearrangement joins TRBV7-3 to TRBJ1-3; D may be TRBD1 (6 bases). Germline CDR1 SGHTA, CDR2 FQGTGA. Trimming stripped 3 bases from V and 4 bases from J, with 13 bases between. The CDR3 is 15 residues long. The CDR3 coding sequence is TGTGCCAGCAGCTTGAAAAGCCAGGGGGGAAACACCATATATTTT. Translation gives CASSLKSQGGNTIYF.

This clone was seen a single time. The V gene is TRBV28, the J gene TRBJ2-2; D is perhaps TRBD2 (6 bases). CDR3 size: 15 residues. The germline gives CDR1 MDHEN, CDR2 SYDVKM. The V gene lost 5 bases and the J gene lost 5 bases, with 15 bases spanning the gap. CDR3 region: CASSLGRGRTGELFF. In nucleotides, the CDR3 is TGTGCCAGCAGTCTGGGCCGGGGGAGGACCGGGGAGCTGTTTTTT.

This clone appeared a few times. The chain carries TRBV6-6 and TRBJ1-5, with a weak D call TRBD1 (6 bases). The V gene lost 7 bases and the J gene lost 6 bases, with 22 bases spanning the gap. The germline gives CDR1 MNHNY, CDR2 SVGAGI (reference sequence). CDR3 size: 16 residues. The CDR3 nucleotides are TGTGCCAGCATCCCCACCCTCGGGGGGGCCGGTCAGCCCCAGCATTTT. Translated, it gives CASIPTLGGAGQPQHF.

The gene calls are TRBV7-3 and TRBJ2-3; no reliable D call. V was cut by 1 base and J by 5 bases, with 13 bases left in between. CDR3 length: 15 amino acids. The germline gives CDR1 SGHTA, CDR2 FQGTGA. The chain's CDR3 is CASSLNSPSLDTQYF. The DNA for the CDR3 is TGTGCCAGCAGCTTAAACTCTCCGTCTTTAGATACGCAGTATTTT.

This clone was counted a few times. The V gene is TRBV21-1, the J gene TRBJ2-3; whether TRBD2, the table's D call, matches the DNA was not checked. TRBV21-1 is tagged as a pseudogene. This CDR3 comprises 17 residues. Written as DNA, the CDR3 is TGTGCCAGCAGCATTCGGGGGAGACGTGCTAGCACAGATACGCAGTATTTT. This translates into CASSIRGRRASTDTQYF.

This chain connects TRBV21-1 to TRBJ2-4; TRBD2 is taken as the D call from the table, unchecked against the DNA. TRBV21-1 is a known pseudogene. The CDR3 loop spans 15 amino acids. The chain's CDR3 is CASSLLKLAKNIQYF. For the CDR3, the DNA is TGTGCCAGCAGCCTGCTAAAACTAGCCAAAAACATTCAGTACTTC.

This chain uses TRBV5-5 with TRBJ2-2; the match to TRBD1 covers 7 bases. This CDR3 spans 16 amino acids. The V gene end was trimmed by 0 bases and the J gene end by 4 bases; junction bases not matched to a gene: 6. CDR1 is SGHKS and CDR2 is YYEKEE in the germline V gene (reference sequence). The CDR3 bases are TGTGCCAGCAGCTTGGTAGGGGGCCTAGGCACCGGGGAGCTGTTTTTT. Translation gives CASSLVGGLGTGELFF.

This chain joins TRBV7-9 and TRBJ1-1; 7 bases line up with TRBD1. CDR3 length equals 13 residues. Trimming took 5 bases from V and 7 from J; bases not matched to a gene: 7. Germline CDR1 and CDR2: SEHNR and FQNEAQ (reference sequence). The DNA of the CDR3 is TGTGCCAGCAGCGATGACAGGGCCATTGAAGCTTTCTTT. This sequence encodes CASSDDRAIEAFF.

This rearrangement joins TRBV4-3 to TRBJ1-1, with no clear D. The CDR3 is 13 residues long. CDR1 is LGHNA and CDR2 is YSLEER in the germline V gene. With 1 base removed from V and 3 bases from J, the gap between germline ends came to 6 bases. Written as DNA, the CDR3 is TGCGCCAGCAGCCAAGTCAGGCACACTGAAGCTTTCTTT. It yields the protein CASSQVRHTEAFF.

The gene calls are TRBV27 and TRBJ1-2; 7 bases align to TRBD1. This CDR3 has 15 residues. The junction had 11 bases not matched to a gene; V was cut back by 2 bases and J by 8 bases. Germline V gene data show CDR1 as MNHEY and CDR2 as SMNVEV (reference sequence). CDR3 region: CASSLKHWDSGGYTF. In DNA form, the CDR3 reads TGTGCCAGCAGTTTAAAGCATTGGGACAGCGGCGGCTACACCTTC.